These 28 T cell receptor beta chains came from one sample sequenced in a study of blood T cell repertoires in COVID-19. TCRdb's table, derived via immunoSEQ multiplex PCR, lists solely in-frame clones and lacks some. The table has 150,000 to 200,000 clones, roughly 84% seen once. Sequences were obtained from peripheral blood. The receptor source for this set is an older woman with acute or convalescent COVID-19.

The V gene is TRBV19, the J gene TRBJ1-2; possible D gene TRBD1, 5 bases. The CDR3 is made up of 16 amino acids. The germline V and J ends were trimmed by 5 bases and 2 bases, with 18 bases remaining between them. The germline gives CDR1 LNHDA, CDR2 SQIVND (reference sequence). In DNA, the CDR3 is TGTGCCAGTAGTCGGTCTCCTCGGACATCGAACTATGGCTACACCTTC. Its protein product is CASSRSPRTSNYGYTF.

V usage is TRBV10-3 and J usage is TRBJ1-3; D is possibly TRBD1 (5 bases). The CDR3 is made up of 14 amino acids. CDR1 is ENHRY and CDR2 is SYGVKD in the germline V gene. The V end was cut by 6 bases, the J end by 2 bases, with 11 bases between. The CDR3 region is CAIRPGGTGNTIYF. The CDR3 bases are TGTGCCATCAGGCCGGGGGGGACTGGAAACACCATATATTTT.

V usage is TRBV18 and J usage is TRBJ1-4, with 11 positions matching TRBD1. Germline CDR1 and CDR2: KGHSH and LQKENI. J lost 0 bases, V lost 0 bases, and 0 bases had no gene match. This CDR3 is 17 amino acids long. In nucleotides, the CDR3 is TGTGCCAGCTCACCACCGGGACAGGGGGCAACTAATGAAAAACTGTTTTTT. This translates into CASSPPGQGATNEKLFF.

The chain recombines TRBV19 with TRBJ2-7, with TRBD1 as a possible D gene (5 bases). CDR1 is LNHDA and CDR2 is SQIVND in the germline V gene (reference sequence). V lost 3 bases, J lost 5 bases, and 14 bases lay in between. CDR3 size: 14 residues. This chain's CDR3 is CASSIGLQVDEQYF. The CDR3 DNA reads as TGTGCCAGTAGTATTGGGTTACAGGTCGACGAGCAGTACTTC. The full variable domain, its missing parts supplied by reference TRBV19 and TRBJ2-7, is DGGITQSPKYLFRKEGQNVTLSCEQNLNHDAMYWYRQDPGQGLRLIYYSQIVNDFQKGDIAEGYSVSREKKESFPLTVTSAQKNPTAFYLCASSIGLQVDEQYFGPGTRLTVT.

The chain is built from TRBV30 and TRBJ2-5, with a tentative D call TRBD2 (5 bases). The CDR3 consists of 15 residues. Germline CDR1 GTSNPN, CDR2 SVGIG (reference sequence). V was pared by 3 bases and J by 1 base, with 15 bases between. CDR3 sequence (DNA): TGTGCCTGGAGCGAAACCCGGGGTACCCAAGAGACCCAGTACTTC. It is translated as CAWSETRGTQETQYF.

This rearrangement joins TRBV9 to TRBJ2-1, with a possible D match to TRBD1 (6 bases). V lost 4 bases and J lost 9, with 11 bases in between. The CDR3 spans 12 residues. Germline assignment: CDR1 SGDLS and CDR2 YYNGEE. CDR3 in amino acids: CASSSSRGEQFF. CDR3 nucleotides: TGTGCCAGCAGCTCCTCCAGGGGTGAGCAGTTCTTC.

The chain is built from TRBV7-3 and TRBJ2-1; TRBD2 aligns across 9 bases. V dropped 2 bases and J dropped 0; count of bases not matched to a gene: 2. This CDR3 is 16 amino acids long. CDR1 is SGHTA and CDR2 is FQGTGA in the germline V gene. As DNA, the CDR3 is TGTGCCAGCAGCTTACTAGCGGGGAGCTCCTACAATGAGCAGTTCTTC. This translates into CASSLLAGSSYNEQFF.

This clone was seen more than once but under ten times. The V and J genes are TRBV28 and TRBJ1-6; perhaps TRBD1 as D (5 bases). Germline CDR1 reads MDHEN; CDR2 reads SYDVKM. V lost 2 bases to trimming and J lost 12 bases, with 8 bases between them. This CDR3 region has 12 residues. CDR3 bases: TGTGCCAGCAGTTTACCTAGGGGACCCCTCCACTTT. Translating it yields CASSLPRGPLHF.

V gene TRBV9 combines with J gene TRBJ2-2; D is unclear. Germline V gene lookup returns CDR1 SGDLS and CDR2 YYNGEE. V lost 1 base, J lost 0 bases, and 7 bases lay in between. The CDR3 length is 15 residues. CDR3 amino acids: CASSVLGSNTGELFF. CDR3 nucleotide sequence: TGTGCCAGCAGCGTACTGGGCTCGAACACCGGGGAGCTGTTTTTT.

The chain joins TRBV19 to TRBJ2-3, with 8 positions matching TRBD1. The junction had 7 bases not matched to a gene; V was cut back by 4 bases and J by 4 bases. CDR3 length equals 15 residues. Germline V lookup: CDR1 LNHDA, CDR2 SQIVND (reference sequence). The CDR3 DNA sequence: TGTGCCAGTAGTAGTACAGGGGGTACGGCAGATACGCAGTATTTT. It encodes CASSSTGGTADTQYF.

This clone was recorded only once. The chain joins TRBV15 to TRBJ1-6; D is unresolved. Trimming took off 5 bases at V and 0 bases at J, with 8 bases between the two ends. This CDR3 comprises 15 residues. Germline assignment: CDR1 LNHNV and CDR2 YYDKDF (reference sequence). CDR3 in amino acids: CATSPVSSYNSPLHF. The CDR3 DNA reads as TGTGCCACCAGCCCGGTGAGCTCCTATAATTCACCCCTCCACTTT.

The CDR3 region is CASSQTGDTQYF. The CDR3 DNA sequence: TGCGCCAGCAGCCAGACAGGAGATACGCAGTATTTT. This chain links TRBV5-1 with TRBJ2-3; D is perhaps TRBD1 (6 bases). With 4 bases removed from V and 5 bases from J, the gap between germline ends came to 8 bases. The CDR3 has 12 amino acids. Germline V gene sequence: CDR1 SGHRS, CDR2 YFSETQ.

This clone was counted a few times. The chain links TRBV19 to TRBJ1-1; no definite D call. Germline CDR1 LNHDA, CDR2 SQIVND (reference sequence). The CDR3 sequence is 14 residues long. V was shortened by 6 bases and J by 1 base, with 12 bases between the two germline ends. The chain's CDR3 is CASRFWHPNTEAFF. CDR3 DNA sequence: TGTGCCAGTAGATTCTGGCATCCGAACACTGAAGCTTTCTTT.

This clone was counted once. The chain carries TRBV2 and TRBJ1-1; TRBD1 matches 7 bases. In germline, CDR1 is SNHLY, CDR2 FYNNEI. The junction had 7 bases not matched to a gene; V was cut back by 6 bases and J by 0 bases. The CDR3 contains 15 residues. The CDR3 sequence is CASSNRGRMNTEAFF. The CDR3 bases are TGTGCCAGCAGCAACAGGGGTCGGATGAACACTGAAGCTTTCTTT.

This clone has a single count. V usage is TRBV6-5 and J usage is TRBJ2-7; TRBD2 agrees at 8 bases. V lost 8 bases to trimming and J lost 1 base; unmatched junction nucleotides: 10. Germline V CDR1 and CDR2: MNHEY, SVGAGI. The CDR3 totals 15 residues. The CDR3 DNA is TGTGCCAGCCGATTAGGGCGGGGGGCTTCCTACGAGCAGTACTTC. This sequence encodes CASRLGRGASYEQYF.

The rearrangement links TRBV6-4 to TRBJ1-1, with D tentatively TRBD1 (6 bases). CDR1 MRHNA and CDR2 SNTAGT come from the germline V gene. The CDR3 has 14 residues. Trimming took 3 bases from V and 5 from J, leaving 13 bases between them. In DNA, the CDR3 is TGTGCCAGCAGTGAGGAACAGGGCAGTACTGAAGCTTTCTTT. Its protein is CASSEEQGSTEAFF.

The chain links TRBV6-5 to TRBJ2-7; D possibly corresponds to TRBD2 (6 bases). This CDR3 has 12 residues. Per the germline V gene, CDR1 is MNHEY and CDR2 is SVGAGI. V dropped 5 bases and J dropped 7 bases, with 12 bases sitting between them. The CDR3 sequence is CASSLIRGEQYF. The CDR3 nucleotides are TGTGCCAGCAGTCTTATACGGGGGGAGCAGTACTTC.

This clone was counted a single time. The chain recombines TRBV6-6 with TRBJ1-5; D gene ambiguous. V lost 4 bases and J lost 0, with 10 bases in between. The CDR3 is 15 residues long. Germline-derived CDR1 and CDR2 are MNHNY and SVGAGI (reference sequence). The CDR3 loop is CASSFPGNSNQPQHF. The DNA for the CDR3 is TGTGCCAGCAGTTTTCCAGGAAATAGCAATCAGCCCCAGCATTTT.

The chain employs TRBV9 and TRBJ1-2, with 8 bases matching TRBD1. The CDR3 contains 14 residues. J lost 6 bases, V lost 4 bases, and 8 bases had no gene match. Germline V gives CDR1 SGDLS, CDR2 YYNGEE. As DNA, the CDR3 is TGTGCCAGCAGCCCAAAGACAGGGGTGGATGGCTACACCTTC. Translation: CASSPKTGVDGYTF.

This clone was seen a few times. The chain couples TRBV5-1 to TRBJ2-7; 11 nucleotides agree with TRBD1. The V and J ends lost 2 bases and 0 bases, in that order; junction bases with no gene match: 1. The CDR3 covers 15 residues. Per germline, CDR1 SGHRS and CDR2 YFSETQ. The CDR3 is CASSLGTGGSYEQYF. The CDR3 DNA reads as TGCGCCAGCAGCTTAGGGACAGGGGGCTCCTACGAGCAGTACTTC.

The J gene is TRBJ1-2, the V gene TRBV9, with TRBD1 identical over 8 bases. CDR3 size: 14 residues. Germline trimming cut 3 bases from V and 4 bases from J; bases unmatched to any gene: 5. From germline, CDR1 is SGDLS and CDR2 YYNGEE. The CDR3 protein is CASSDNRGGYGYTF. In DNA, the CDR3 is TGTGCCAGCAGCGACAACAGGGGGGGCTATGGCTACACCTTC.

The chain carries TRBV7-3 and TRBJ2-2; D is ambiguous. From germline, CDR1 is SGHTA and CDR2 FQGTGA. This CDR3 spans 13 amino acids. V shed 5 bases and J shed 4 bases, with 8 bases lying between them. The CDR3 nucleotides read TGTGCCAGCAGCCCCGAGCCCACCGGGGAGCTGTTTTTT. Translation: CASSPEPTGELFF.

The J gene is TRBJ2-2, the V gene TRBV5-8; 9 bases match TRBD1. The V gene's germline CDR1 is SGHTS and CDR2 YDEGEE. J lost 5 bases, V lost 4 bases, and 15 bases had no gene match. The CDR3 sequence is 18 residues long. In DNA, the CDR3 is TGTGCCAGCAGCCCCATGCGGACCGGGACAGGGAGAACCGGGGAGCTGTTTTTT. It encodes CASSPMRTGTGRTGELFF.

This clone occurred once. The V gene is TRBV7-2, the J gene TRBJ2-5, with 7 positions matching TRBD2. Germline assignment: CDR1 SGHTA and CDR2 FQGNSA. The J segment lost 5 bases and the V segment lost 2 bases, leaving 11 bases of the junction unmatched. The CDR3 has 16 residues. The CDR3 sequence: CASSLTPGGVLETQYF. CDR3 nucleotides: TGTGCCAGCAGCTTAACCCCGGGGGGTGTATTGGAGACCCAGTACTTC.

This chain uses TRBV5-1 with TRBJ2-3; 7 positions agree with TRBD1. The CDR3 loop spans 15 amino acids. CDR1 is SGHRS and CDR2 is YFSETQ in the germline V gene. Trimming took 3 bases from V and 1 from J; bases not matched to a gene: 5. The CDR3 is CASSYRGEGTDTQYF. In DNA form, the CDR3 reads TGCGCCAGCAGCTACAGGGGTGAGGGCACAGATACGCAGTATTTT.

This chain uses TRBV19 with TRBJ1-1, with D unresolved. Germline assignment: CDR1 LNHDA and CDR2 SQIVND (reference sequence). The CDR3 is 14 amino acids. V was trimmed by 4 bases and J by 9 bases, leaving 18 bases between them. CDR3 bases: TGTGCCAGTAGTAGGGTCGGGGAGGGCGGTCAAGCTTTCTTT. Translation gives CASSRVGEGGQAFF.

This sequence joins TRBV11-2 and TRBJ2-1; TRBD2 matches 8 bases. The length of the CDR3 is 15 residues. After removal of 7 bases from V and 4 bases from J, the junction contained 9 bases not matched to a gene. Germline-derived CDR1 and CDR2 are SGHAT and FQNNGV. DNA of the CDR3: TGTGCCAGCAACAAGTTAGCGGGGTCTTACAATGAGCAGTTCTTC. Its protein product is CASNKLAGSYNEQFF.

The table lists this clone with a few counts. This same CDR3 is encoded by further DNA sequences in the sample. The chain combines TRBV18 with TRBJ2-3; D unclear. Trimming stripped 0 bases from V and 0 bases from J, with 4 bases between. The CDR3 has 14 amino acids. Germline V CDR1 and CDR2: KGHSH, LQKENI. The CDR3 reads CASSPPSSTDTQYF. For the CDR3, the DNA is TGTGCCAGCTCACCACCCTCCAGCACAGATACGCAGTATTTT.